This T cell receptor beta chain was recovered during a study of blood T cell repertoires in COVID-19. Using immunoSEQ multiplex PCR, the repertoire was profiled, and TCRdb retains in-frame clones only, with some absent. Of over 85,000 clones listed, approximately 90% are singletons. CDR1 and CDR2 (germline): SGHVS, FQNEAQ. This CDR3 contains 19 residues. Unmatched junction bases numbered 20, after V lost 3 bases and J lost 3 bases. The sequenced sample consisted of peripheral blood. The chain combines TRBV7-8 with TRBJ2-7; TRBD1 aligns across 7 bases. This TCR came from a man in his 70s with acute or convalescent COVID-19. The CDR3 DNA follows: TGTGCCAGCAGCTTTTCTGGTGGCGGTAGGGGGCATCTGAGCTACGAGCAGTACTTC. This codes for CASSFSGGGRGHLSYEQYF.